This is a list of T cell receptor beta chains from one sample in a study of cytomegalovirus exposure and HLA in healthy donors. The data were produced by immunoSEQ multiplex PCR, yet TCRdb's version contains in-frame clones alone and is incomplete. In the table there are some 140,000 clones, about 70% of which are singletons. Material: PBMCs. The source is a man aged 40-49 years in good health and CMV-seronegative. Both conserved end residues are trimmed from each CDR3. A D gene is named only where the DNA matches it firmly.

J gene | V gene | D gene | CDR3 protein
TRBJ2-3 | TRBV18 | NA | ASSPTLGDTQY
TRBJ1-2 | TRBV5-1 | NA | ASSLSGYGYT
TRBJ2-1 | TRBV25-1 | TRBD2 | ASSGGLAGETRRNEQF
TRBJ1-5 | TRBV7-2 | NA | ASSFSRLPQH
TRBJ1-5 | TRBV30 | NA | AWSVRGNQPQH
TRBJ1-5 | TRBV19 | NA | ASKSRGAGNQPQH
TRBJ2-7 | TRBV6-5 | TRBD1 | ASSYGPGQALTGQY
TRBJ1-4 | TRBV5-1 | TRBD1 | ASSLGQGPGKLF
TRBJ2-5 | TRBV4-2 | TRBD1 | ASSQLQGEGETQY
TRBJ2-2 | TRBV6-5 | TRBD2 | ASRPGGASGELF
TRBJ1-1 | TRBV7-9 | TRBD1 | ASSSSGTANTEAF
TRBJ1-1 | TRBV29-1 | NA | SVEEAANTEAF
TRBJ2-2 | TRBV6-1 | NA | ASHRDKEAGELF
TRBJ1-6 | TRBV6-5 | TRBD1 | ASSPTTGWPLH
TRBJ1-5 | TRBV7-3 | NA | ASSLIAGQPQH
TRBJ1-4 | TRBV7-9 | NA | ASSLTSGYEKLF
TRBJ2-7 | TRBV15 | NA | ATSRDRGGVSEQY
NA | TRBV14 | TRBD2 | ASSQGLAGDPSYEQY
TRBJ1-1 | TRBV21-1 | NA | ARRFQGGNTEAF
TRBJ1-2 | TRBV4-3 | TRBD1 | ASSQGPGQGPYGYT
TRBJ1-4 | TRBV4-3 | NA | ASSHSPQGGEKLF
TRBJ2-3 | TRBV10-3 | TRBD1 | AISVQGVSTDTQY
TRBJ1-1 | TRBV9 | TRBD1 | ASSVEGAGNTEAF
TRBJ1-1 | TRBV7-2 | TRBD1 | ASSPQGQLNTEAF
TRBJ2-7 | TRBV27 | NA | ASSLLQGSYEQY
TRBJ2-3 | TRBV9 | TRBD2 | ASSPPPGGPPADTQY
TRBJ2-1 | TRBV15 | TRBD2 | ATSREIGREAGYNEQF
TRBJ2-5 | TRBV4-1 | TRBD1 | ASSQVQGAGGQETQY
TRBJ2-5 | TRBV7-6 | NA | ASSLGFTGSEETQY
TRBJ2-3 | TRBV5-4 | NA | ASSPGGQGTDTQY
TRBJ2-2 | TRBV27 | TRBD1 | ASSYNPVTTGGESTGELF
TRBJ2-5 | TRBV14 | NA | ASSQELGSWYQETQY
TRBJ1-2 | TRBV4-1 | TRBD1 | ASHRTGDYYGYT
TRBJ2-1 | TRBV9 | NA | ASSVSGGASYNEQF
TRBJ1-1 | TRBV11-3 | NA | ASSWQGTRTEAF
TRBJ1-6 | TRBV25-1 | TRBD1 | ASTRQGLNSPLH
TRBJ2-3 | TRBV19 | NA | ASSLQSGDADTQY
TRBJ2-7 | TRBV5-1 | TRBD2 | ASSIRLAGVSYEQY
TRBJ1-1 | TRBV9 | NA | ASSVLSGGAEAF
TRBJ1-1 | TRBV2 | NA | ASVLHDTEAF
TRBJ2-7 | TRBV11-3 | TRBD2 | ASSLAPWTSGGNEQY
TRBJ1-1 | TRBV11-3 | TRBD1 | ASCPRGTGGAEAF
TRBJ1-5 | TRBV19 | TRBD1 | ASSRDRGGSNQPQH
TRBJ2-5 | TRBV19 | NA | ASSIARGGQETQY
TRBJ2-7 | TRBV6-1 | TRBD2 | ASAFGSGGTYEQY
TRBJ2-5 | TRBV9 | NA | ASSVSDGTMETQY
TRBJ1-1 | TRBV21-1 | NA | ASSKAPTTGGAF
TRBJ2-2 | TRBV7-7 | TRBD2 | ASRRTGGNTGELF